The rows below give T cell receptor beta chains drawn from one sample of a study of T-cell reconstitution after alpha-beta-depleted transplantation in children. One entry per CDR3 protein, called by TCRdb with MiXCR from the PCR reads. The sample lists hundreds of thousands of distinct CDR3 sequences, 10% to 15% occurring once. This specimen consisted of PBMCs, mostly from graft donor cells, obtained 360 days after TCRalphabeta/CD19-depleted stem cell transplant. These receptors all come from a male patient aged 10-17 years who had a stem cell transplant for acute myeloid leukemia, so the T cells may come from the graft donor. Each CDR3 is given with its conserved first and last residue.

V: TRBV24-1; J: TRBJ2-7; length: 16; CDR3: CATSDRRARGPYEQYF
V: TRBV4-2; J: TRBJ1-1; length: 15; CDR3: CASSQDPGRDTEAFF
V: TRBV10-3; J: TRBJ2-3; length: 14; CDR3: CASAVGQGTDTQYF
V: TRBV28; J: TRBJ1-5; length: 14; CDR3: CASTLGQNNQPQHF
V: TRBV28; J: TRBJ2-1; length: 14; CDR3: CASSPQREGLEQFF
V: TRBV6-5; J: TRBJ2-2; length: 17; CDR3: CASSLRTSGLNTGELFF
V: TRBV9; J: TRBJ2-5; length: 16; CDR3: CASSVGGGVYQETQYF
V: TRBV29-1; J: TRBJ2-3; length: 13; CDR3: CSVGARYTDTQYF
V: TRBV4-3; J: TRBJ2-7; length: 14; CDR3: CASSQDRGLFEQYF
V: TRBV24-1; J: TRBJ2-1; length: 15; CDR3: CATSGGMGSYNEQFF
V: TRBV27; J: TRBJ2-5; length: 15; CDR3: CASSFGQGSFWAQYF
V: TRBV9; J: TRBJ1-1; length: 15; CDR3: CASSPTDRGFTEAFF
V: TRBV7-9; J: TRBJ2-6; length: 11; CDR3: CASSLLGRVAF
V: TRBV11-1; J: TRBJ2-7; length: 15; CDR3: CASSLGGGAPYEQYF
V: TRBV27; J: TRBJ1-1; length: 13; CDR3: CASLQGLNTEAFF
V: TRBV28; J: TRBJ2-7; length: 15; CDR3: CASSLGVTGLKKQYF
V: TRBV11-1; J: TRBJ2-1; length: 15; CDR3: CASSLWRKQADEQFF
V: TRBV3-1; J: TRBJ2-1; length: 18; CDR3: CASSQVPLAGNRRNEQFF
V: TRBV27; J: TRBJ2-1; length: 15; CDR3: CASSLRTLKYNEQFF
V: TRBV20-1; J: TRBJ2-7; length: 13; CDR3: CSAAGAHSYEQYF
V: TRBV19; J: TRBJ2-3; length: 16; CDR3: CASSISGLPSTDTQYF
V: TRBV9; J: TRBJ2-7; length: 16; CDR3: CASSPRTSGRFDEQYF
V: TRBV28; J: TRBJ2-7; length: 12; CDR3: CASSRSTYEQYF
V: TRBV4-3; J: TRBJ2-3; length: 17; CDR3: CASSQGPLLVDTDTQYF
V: TRBV5-1; J: TRBJ2-5; length: 17; CDR3: CASSLAPLAGDGETQYF
V: TRBV20-1; J: TRBJ2-5; length: 16; CDR3: CSARGGTLAGAETQYF
V: TRBV9; J: TRBJ1-6; length: 15; CDR3: CASSVDKGANSPLHF
V: TRBV25-1; J: TRBJ2-5; length: 15; CDR3: CASSQTSGSWETQYF
V: TRBV29-1; J: TRBJ2-1; length: 10; CDR3: CSGQLTEQFF
V: TRBV12-3/TRBV12-4; J: TRBJ2-5; length: 12; CDR3: CASWRGGETQYF
V: TRBV15; J: TRBJ1-1; length: 16; CDR3: CATSRPGQGSGTEAFF
V: TRBV30; J: TRBJ2-1; length: 15; CDR3: CAWSVGSASYNEQFF
V: TRBV15; J: TRBJ2-7; length: 15; CDR3: CATSSPGDGISEQYF
V: TRBV30; J: TRBJ2-5; length: 10; CDR3: CAWGGQTQYF
V: TRBV29-1; J: TRBJ2-7; length: 13; CDR3: CSVSLAGFYEQYF
V: TRBV7-3; J: TRBJ2-1; length: 12; CDR3: CASSLRDRGHFF
V: TRBV20-1; J: TRBJ2-1; length: 14; CDR3: CSAVTSGRANEQFF
V: TRBV20-1; J: TRBJ2-3; length: 16; CDR3: CSAGRLAGPSTDTQYF
V: TRBV20-1; J: TRBJ1-2; length: 16; CDR3: CSASSARDMAGYGYTF
V: TRBV7-2; J: TRBJ1-5; length: 16; CDR3: CASSLDRLYSNQPQHF
V: TRBV6-5; J: TRBJ1-2; length: 15; CDR3: CASSYYESGSYGYTF
V: TRBV7-2; J: TRBJ2-5; length: 15; CDR3: CASSFVAGVKETQYF
V: TRBV10-3; J: TRBJ2-1; length: 12; CDR3: CAIGALHNEQFF
V: TRBV4-2; J: TRBJ2-1; length: 15; CDR3: CASSQEGTSYNEQFF
V: TRBV5-1; J: TRBJ2-7; length: 14; CDR3: CASNRDGASNEQYF
V: TRBV4-2; J: TRBJ2-2; length: 16; CDR3: CASSPRGSHNTGELFF
V: TRBV5-1; J: TRBJ2-3; length: 16; CDR3: CASSLSLAGYTDTQYF
V: TRBV19; J: TRBJ1-4; length: 14; CDR3: CASSITATNEKLFF
V: TRBV7-8; J: TRBJ2-1; length: 21; CDR3: CASSWQYGLAGGTSSYNEQFF
V: TRBV5-6; J: TRBJ2-1; length: 15; CDR3: CASSLGRGRWNEQFF
V: TRBV4-2; J: TRBJ2-3; length: 15; CDR3: CASSGLAGPTDTQYF
V: TRBV28; J: TRBJ1-1; length: 13; CDR3: CASINTGFTEAFF
V: TRBV6-2/TRBV6-3; J: TRBJ2-7; length: 17; CDR3: CASSQPSGLSFSYEQYF
V: TRBV7-3; J: TRBJ2-7; length: 15; CDR3: CASSLSPSGTARQYF